These T cell receptor beta chains were read from a single sample in a study of blood T cell repertoires in COVID-19. The method was immunoSEQ multiplex PCR; TCRdb's version includes in-frame clones alone and lacks a portion of them. Of 150,000 to 200,000 clones listed, around 85% are singletons. The specimen sequenced was peripheral blood. These receptor sequences come from a human donor in a cohort sampled during active COVID-19. The CDR3 runs from the conserved cysteine through the conserved F or W. The D gene is left open where the match is weak. Clone size is shown for a subset of rows, as once, few, many or a class of expanded clone.

d_gene: TRBD1; abundance: .; v_gene: TRBV6-2/TRBV6-3; j_gene: TRBJ2-7; CDR3nt: TGTGCCAGCAGTTACAGGGACAGGGTCTACGAGCAGTACTTC; CDR3aa: CASSYRDRVYEQYF
d_gene: .; abundance: .; v_gene: TRBV7-9; j_gene: TRBJ1-1; CDR3nt: TGTGCCAGCACGGTAGGGGGAACTGAAGCTTTCTTT; CDR3aa: CASTVGGTEAFF
d_gene: .; abundance: .; v_gene: TRBV5-1; j_gene: TRBJ2-5; CDR3nt: TGCGCCAGCAGCTTGACGGACATGGGGCGACGAGGAGAGACCCAGTACTTC; CDR3aa: CASSLTDMGRRGETQYF
d_gene: .; abundance: .; v_gene: TRBV6-5; j_gene: TRBJ1-4; CDR3nt: TGTGCCAGCAGCCCCATTCGGGGTAGCAATGAAAAACTGTTTTTT; CDR3aa: CASSPIRGSNEKLFF
d_gene: TRBD1; abundance: once; v_gene: TRBV7-3; j_gene: TRBJ1-1; CDR3nt: TGTGCCAGCAGTCGACAGGGTTCGGACACTGAAGCTTTCTTT; CDR3aa: CASSRQGSDTEAFF
d_gene: TRBD2; abundance: .; v_gene: TRBV6-1; j_gene: TRBJ2-1; CDR3nt: TGTGCCAGCAGTGTCTCTAGCGGGAGGGTAGGGAATGAGCAGTTCTTC; CDR3aa: CASSVSSGRVGNEQFF
d_gene: .; abundance: .; v_gene: TRBV28; j_gene: TRBJ2-7; CDR3nt: TGTGCCAGCACCCCGGTCGGTCTTCCCTCCTACGAGCAGTACTTC; CDR3aa: CASTPVGLPSYEQYF
d_gene: TRBD1; abundance: .; v_gene: TRBV6-5; j_gene: TRBJ2-7; CDR3nt: TGTGCCAGCAGTTATGGGACACCGACAGGGTACGAGCAGTACTTC; CDR3aa: CASSYGTPTGYEQYF
d_gene: TRBD2; abundance: .; v_gene: TRBV7-9; j_gene: TRBJ2-7; CDR3nt: TGTGCCAGCAGCAACCCCGCCTCGGGGGGTGGCTCCTACGAGCAGTACTTC; CDR3aa: CASSNPASGGGSYEQYF
d_gene: .; abundance: .; v_gene: TRBV2; j_gene: TRBJ2-7; CDR3nt: TGTGCCAGCAGTGAAGCAGGTGGGCGGGGAGGCAACTACGAGCAGTACTTC; CDR3aa: CASSEAGGRGGNYEQYF
d_gene: .; abundance: .; v_gene: TRBV29-1; j_gene: TRBJ2-7; CDR3nt: TGCAGCGTTGAAGGGGCGGGTGCCTACGAGCAGTACTTC; CDR3aa: CSVEGAGAYEQYF
d_gene: .; abundance: .; v_gene: TRBV3-1/TRBV3-2; j_gene: TRBJ1-4; CDR3nt: TGTGCCAGCAGGGGGGGTTCATATGAAAAACTGTTTTTT; CDR3aa: CASRGGSYEKLFF
d_gene: TRBD1; abundance: .; v_gene: TRBV5-4; j_gene: TRBJ2-3; CDR3nt: TGTGCCAGCAGCCCGGACAGGGCTAGCACAGATACGCAGTATTTT; CDR3aa: CASSPDRASTDTQYF
d_gene: .; abundance: .; v_gene: TRBV29-1; j_gene: TRBJ2-2; CDR3nt: TGCAGCGTTGAAGACGCGGGCACTGGGAACACCGGGGAGCTGTTTTTT; CDR3aa: CSVEDAGTGNTGELFF
d_gene: TRBD1; abundance: .; v_gene: TRBV18; j_gene: TRBJ2-2; CDR3nt: TGTGCCAGCTCACCCGGGACAGCGAACACCGGGGAGCTGTTTTTT; CDR3aa: CASSPGTANTGELFF
d_gene: TRBD1; abundance: .; v_gene: TRBV9; j_gene: TRBJ1-1; CDR3nt: TGTGCCAGCAGCCCCCGACAGGGGCGGGGAATCACTGAAGCTTTCTTT; CDR3aa: CASSPRQGRGITEAFF
d_gene: .; abundance: .; v_gene: TRBV6-1; j_gene: TRBJ2-5; CDR3nt: TGTGCCAGCAGTGAAGCGCTAGGCCTGGGAGAGACCCAGTACTTC; CDR3aa: CASSEALGLGETQYF
d_gene: TRBD2; abundance: .; v_gene: TRBV7-6; j_gene: TRBJ2-7; CDR3nt: TGTGCCAGCAGCGATAGAAGGACTAGCGGGAGTAAGCCCCTAAACGAGCAGTACTTC; CDR3aa: CASSDRRTSGSKPLNEQYF
d_gene: TRBD2; abundance: .; v_gene: TRBV7-2; j_gene: TRBJ2-3; CDR3nt: TGTGCCAGCAGCTTAGACCGTAGCGGGGGGGATACGCAGTATTTT; CDR3aa: CASSLDRSGGDTQYF
d_gene: .; abundance: once; v_gene: TRBV30; j_gene: TRBJ1-4; CDR3nt: TGTGCCTGGAGTAACCTCGGGGGAGGCCGTGAAAAACTGTTTTTT; CDR3aa: CAWSNLGGGREKLFF
d_gene: TRBD2; abundance: .; v_gene: TRBV13; j_gene: TRBJ2-7; CDR3nt: TGTGCCAGCAGCGCGGGACTAGCGGGGGGGTCTTCCTCCTACGAGCAGTACTTC; CDR3aa: CASSAGLAGGSSSYEQYF
d_gene: TRBD1; abundance: .; v_gene: TRBV18; j_gene: TRBJ2-7; CDR3nt: TGTGCCAGCTCACCACTTCGCCCCGGACAGGTCACTGCCCACGAGCAGTACTTC; CDR3aa: CASSPLRPGQVTAHEQYF
d_gene: .; abundance: .; v_gene: TRBV2; j_gene: TRBJ2-2; CDR3nt: TGTGCCAGCGGCCTAGAAAACACCGGGGAGCTGTTTTTT; CDR3aa: CASGLENTGELFF
d_gene: .; abundance: .; v_gene: TRBV6-6; j_gene: TRBJ1-2; CDR3nt: TGTGCCAGCAGTTACTCGGAGGGCGGCTACACCTTC; CDR3aa: CASSYSEGGYTF
d_gene: TRBD2; abundance: .; v_gene: TRBV27; j_gene: TRBJ2-5; CDR3nt: TGTGCCAGCAGTTTGGCTAGCGGGGGGACCCAAGAGACCCAGTACTTC; CDR3aa: CASSLASGGTQETQYF
d_gene: .; abundance: few; v_gene: TRBV5-1; j_gene: TRBJ2-2; CDR3nt: TGCGCCAGCAGCTTGTCTTACGGGGAGCTGTTTTTT; CDR3aa: CASSLSYGELFF
d_gene: TRBD1; abundance: few; v_gene: TRBV19; j_gene: TRBJ1-2; CDR3nt: TGTGCCAGTAGCCCGGGACAGGGAAGCTATGGCTACACCTTC; CDR3aa: CASSPGQGSYGYTF
d_gene: TRBD1; abundance: few; v_gene: TRBV28; j_gene: TRBJ1-4; CDR3nt: TGTGCCAGCTCATTACCCGGGACAGGGGGAATGATTCAGGAAAAACTGTTTTTT; CDR3aa: CASSLPGTGGMIQEKLFF
d_gene: TRBD1; abundance: .; v_gene: TRBV2; j_gene: TRBJ2-5; CDR3nt: TGTGCCAGCAGTGAGGACAGGGGGTCAGAGACCCAGTACTTC; CDR3aa: CASSEDRGSETQYF
d_gene: TRBD2; abundance: .; v_gene: TRBV19; j_gene: TRBJ2-1; CDR3nt: TGTGCCAGTAGTGCTCCTAGCGGGAGTCACAATGAGCAGTTCTTC; CDR3aa: CASSAPSGSHNEQFF
d_gene: .; abundance: once; v_gene: TRBV30; j_gene: TRBJ1-6; CDR3nt: TGTGCCTGGAGAAATGAGGGGAGGACCTATAATTCACCCCTCCACTTT; CDR3aa: CAWRNEGRTYNSPLHF
d_gene: .; abundance: .; v_gene: TRBV11-3; j_gene: TRBJ1-3; CDR3nt: TGTGCCAGCAGCTTAGATCTGGCAGGAACGAACTCTGGAAACACCATATATTTT; CDR3aa: CASSLDLAGTNSGNTIYF
d_gene: .; abundance: .; v_gene: TRBV28; j_gene: TRBJ1-2; CDR3nt: TGTGCCAGCAGTTTACCACGACGACAGACACTGAACTATGGCTACACCTTC; CDR3aa: CASSLPRRQTLNYGYTF
d_gene: TRBD1; abundance: once; v_gene: TRBV28; j_gene: TRBJ2-5; CDR3nt: TGTGCCAGCAGGCCTACGGTTTCTACAGGGGGCCGAGAGACCCAGTACTTC; CDR3aa: CASRPTVSTGGRETQYF
d_gene: TRBD1; abundance: .; v_gene: TRBV19; j_gene: TRBJ1-4; CDR3nt: TGTGCCAGTAGGGCCACGACAGGGCCTAATGAAAAACTGTTTTTT; CDR3aa: CASRATTGPNEKLFF
d_gene: .; abundance: .; v_gene: TRBV9; j_gene: TRBJ2-5; CDR3nt: TGTGCCAGCAGCGACCGAAGAGGGCTAGTGGGCGAGACCCAGTACTTC; CDR3aa: CASSDRRGLVGETQYF
d_gene: .; abundance: .; v_gene: TRBV19; j_gene: TRBJ2-5; CDR3nt: TGTGCCAGTAGTATATCGGAGACCCAGTACTTC; CDR3aa: CASSISETQYF
d_gene: .; abundance: .; v_gene: TRBV6-1; j_gene: TRBJ2-7; CDR3nt: TGTGCCAGCAGTGAGGGCCCACGGGGCTACGAGCAGTACTTC; CDR3aa: CASSEGPRGYEQYF
d_gene: TRBD2; abundance: .; v_gene: TRBV11-3; j_gene: TRBJ2-1; CDR3nt: TGTGCCAGCAGCTTAGCTCTTCCGGGGGGGCGGGCATACAATGAGCAGTTCTTC; CDR3aa: CASSLALPGGRAYNEQFF
d_gene: TRBD2; abundance: .; v_gene: TRBV20-1; j_gene: TRBJ2-7; CDR3nt: TGCAGTGCTAGTACTAGCGGGGTGTCCTACGAGCAGTACTTC; CDR3aa: CSASTSGVSYEQYF
d_gene: TRBD1; abundance: .; v_gene: TRBV5-4; j_gene: TRBJ1-4; CDR3nt: TGTGCCAGCAGCTCCGGACAGGCCAGTAATGAAAAACTGTTTTTT; CDR3aa: CASSSGQASNEKLFF
d_gene: .; abundance: .; v_gene: TRBV11-2; j_gene: TRBJ2-7; CDR3nt: TGTGCCAGCAGCCCCGTCCCCGCGGAGTACGAGCAGTACTTC; CDR3aa: CASSPVPAEYEQYF
d_gene: .; abundance: .; v_gene: TRBV4-1; j_gene: TRBJ2-6; CDR3nt: TGCGCCAGCAGCCTTCCGGGGGTCCTGACTTTC; CDR3aa: CASSLPGVLTF
d_gene: .; abundance: few; v_gene: TRBV3-1/TRBV3-2; j_gene: TRBJ1-2; CDR3nt: TGTGCCAGCAGCCATAGGGGCGGGGAGGATGGCTACACCTTC; CDR3aa: CASSHRGGEDGYTF
d_gene: .; abundance: .; v_gene: TRBV6-1; j_gene: TRBJ2-4; CDR3nt: TGTGCCAGCAGTGAAGCCTGGGCGTACATTCAGTACTTC; CDR3aa: CASSEAWAYIQYF
d_gene: TRBD2; abundance: .; v_gene: TRBV28; j_gene: TRBJ2-7; CDR3nt: TGTGCCAGCAGTTCCCACCTTAGCGGGAGGGCCACTTTTTCCTACGAGCAGTACTTC; CDR3aa: CASSSHLSGRATFSYEQYF
d_gene: TRBD2; abundance: .; v_gene: TRBV9; j_gene: TRBJ2-1; CDR3nt: TGTGCCAGCAGCGTGGGAGGGGTGGGCTCCTACAATGAGCAGTTCTTC; CDR3aa: CASSVGGVGSYNEQFF
d_gene: TRBD1; abundance: .; v_gene: TRBV30; j_gene: TRBJ1-6; CDR3nt: TGTGCCTGGAGCGCAGGGGGCTCCTATAATTCACCCCTCCACTTT; CDR3aa: CAWSAGGSYNSPLHF
d_gene: .; abundance: .; v_gene: TRBV9; j_gene: TRBJ2-3; CDR3nt: TGTGCCAGCAGCGTAGAAGACTCCTTCACAGATACGCAGTATTTT; CDR3aa: CASSVEDSFTDTQYF
d_gene: .; abundance: .; v_gene: TRBV5-6; j_gene: TRBJ2-7; CDR3nt: TGTGCCAGCAGCTTGCAGCAGGGGAGGGCTCACGAGCAGTACTTC; CDR3aa: CASSLQQGRAHEQYF
d_gene: TRBD1; abundance: .; v_gene: TRBV7-9; j_gene: TRBJ1-1; CDR3nt: TGTGCCAGCAGCCAACCCCGGGACAGGGGACACGAAGCTTTCTTT; CDR3aa: CASSQPRDRGHEAFF
d_gene: .; abundance: .; v_gene: TRBV6-5; j_gene: TRBJ1-5; CDR3nt: TGTGCCAGCAGTAAAACAGGGAGTAATCAGCCCCAGCATTTT; CDR3aa: CASSKTGSNQPQHF
d_gene: TRBD1; abundance: .; v_gene: TRBV19; j_gene: TRBJ1-4; CDR3nt: TGTGCCAGTAGTAGGGGACAGTTTAATGAAAAACTGTTTTTT; CDR3aa: CASSRGQFNEKLFF
d_gene: .; abundance: .; v_gene: TRBV11-2; j_gene: TRBJ2-7; CDR3nt: TGTGCCAGCAGCTTAGTAGGGGCCCGAACGCCCTACGAGCAGTACTTC; CDR3aa: CASSLVGARTPYEQYF
d_gene: .; abundance: .; v_gene: TRBV12-5; j_gene: TRBJ2-3; CDR3nt: TGTGCTACCCGAGGGTCCACTTTGAAAGATACGCAGTATTTT; CDR3aa: CATRGSTLKDTQYF